The clone carrying this T cell receptor beta chain was seen once. Mismatch with germline at one junction end may stem from a read error. The data derive from a study of tumor T cells in aggressive B-cell lymphoma. From germline, CDR1 is SGHTA and CDR2 FQGNSA. The CDR3 is made up of 15 amino acids. The assay was immunoSEQ multiplex PCR, and TCRdb's table has in-frame clones only and misses some. The repertoire has about 5,600 clones, about 80% of them found once; the top ten carry approximately 8%. This TCR derives from an adult with diffuse large B cell lymphoma. The sample consisted of tumor tissue. V gene TRBV7-2 combines with J gene TRBJ1-5; D is unclear. The CDR3 sequence: CASSWMFDSNQPQHF. The CDR3 DNA follows: TGTGCCAGCAGCTGGATGTTCGATAGCAATCAGCCCCAGCATTTC.